The entry that follows covers one T cell receptor (beta chain) sequence. This clonotype showed up just a few times. It has no known antigen specificity. No base qualities exist here, and no much larger clone lies one base off it. Explained via the paper, the treatment or condition label denotes: in vitro stimulation with specific CMV peptide epitopes to enrich CMV-specific T cells. From cysteine to phenylalanine, the CDR3 is 14 amino acids long. Just the 42-base CDR3 DNA is kept, in frame starting at base 1. CDR1 and CDR2, per the germline V gene (reference sequence), are SEHNR and FQNEAQ. V was cut back by 7 bases and J by 10 bases, leaving a gap of 17 bases between them. The record originates from a study of T cell repertoires in cytomegalovirus infection (dated by TCRdb to the late 2010s). For context, the study as a whole: Peptide stimulations targeted recently identified HLA-C-restricted CMV epitopes, whose presentation resists viral immunomodulation, together with well-studied HLA-B-restricted epitopes. Donor HLA type was relevant to the analysis, because carriage of CMV infection together with the matching HLA type was indicated by public TCR beta signatures.

What the study reported, not specific to this receptor: Carriers of CMV infection plus the relevant HLA type were discriminated by the cumulative frequency of public TCR beta family members in the study cohort and in an independent roughly 400-donor cohort. The ex vivo response was dominated by HLA-C-restricted CMV-specific TCR beta clonotypes, which also provided the single most frequent clonotype in two of eight donors.

The instrument was an Illumina HiSeq 1500. TCRdb itself trimmed the public reads at Q25 with fastp, ran MiXCR and retained productive beta chains. Records with the same CDR3 protein are collapsed into one entry carrying the most frequent genes and DNA. Recorded for this sample are nearly 700,000 distinct CDR3 sequences; around 31% of them occurred a single time. Together, the top ten hold 15% to 20% of the sample. The sequencing here drew on cultured PBMCs, taken from culture after CMV antigen stimulation. This chain is built from TRBV7-9 and TRBJ1-6; a confident D gene designation cannot be given. This clonotype was sampled from a human donor in good health (CMV status not recorded). Some clones in this sample may be carry-over from other donors' samples. The CDR3 has the sequence CASTANSGRSPLHF. The bases are TGTGCCAGCACAGCGAATTCCGGCAGGTCACCCCTCCACTTT.